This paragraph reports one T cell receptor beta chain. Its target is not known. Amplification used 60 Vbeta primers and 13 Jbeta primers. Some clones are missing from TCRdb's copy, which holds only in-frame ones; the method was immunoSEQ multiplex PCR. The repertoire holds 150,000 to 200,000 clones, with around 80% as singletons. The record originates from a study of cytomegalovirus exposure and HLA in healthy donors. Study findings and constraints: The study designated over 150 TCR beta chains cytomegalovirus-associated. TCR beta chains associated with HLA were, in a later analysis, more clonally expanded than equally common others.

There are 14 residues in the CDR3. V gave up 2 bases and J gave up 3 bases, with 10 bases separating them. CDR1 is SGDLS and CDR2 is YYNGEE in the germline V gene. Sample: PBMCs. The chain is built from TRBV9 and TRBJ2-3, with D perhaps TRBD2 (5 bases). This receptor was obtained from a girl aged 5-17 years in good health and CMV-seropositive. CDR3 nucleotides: TGTGCCAGCAGCGTTTTGCCGGGGACAGATACGCAGTATTTT. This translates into CASSVLPGTDTQYF.